This T cell receptor (beta chain) was identified during a study of cytomegalovirus exposure and HLA in healthy donors. General study points: The listing of fewer than 200 TCR beta chains classed them as cytomegalovirus-associated. Follow-up analysis later connected one missense variant in DCLRE1C with trimming of TCR beta V- and J-genes. Presence/absence analyses assumed roughly uniform sequencing depth across donors, which may not hold.

On this clone: Its cognate antigen is unknown.

PCR amplification relied on 60 Vbeta primers (plus 13 Jbeta primers). Here immunoSEQ multiplex PCR was the method, and the copy in TCRdb shows in-frame clones only, minus some. This table holds about 77,000 clones, about four fifths found once. The sample taken for sequencing was PBMCs. The TCR sequence derives from a man aged 40-49 years in good health and CMV-seronegative.

In DNA, the CDR3 is TGTGCCAGCAGTTACGGAGAGGCTACTGAAGCTTTCTTT. It specifies CASSYGEATEAFF. The J gene is TRBJ1-1, the V gene TRBV6-5; unclear D gene. CDR1 MNHEY and CDR2 SVGAGI come from the germline V gene. This CDR3 comprises 13 residues. Trimming cost V 2 bases and J 5 bases, with 9 bases left between them.